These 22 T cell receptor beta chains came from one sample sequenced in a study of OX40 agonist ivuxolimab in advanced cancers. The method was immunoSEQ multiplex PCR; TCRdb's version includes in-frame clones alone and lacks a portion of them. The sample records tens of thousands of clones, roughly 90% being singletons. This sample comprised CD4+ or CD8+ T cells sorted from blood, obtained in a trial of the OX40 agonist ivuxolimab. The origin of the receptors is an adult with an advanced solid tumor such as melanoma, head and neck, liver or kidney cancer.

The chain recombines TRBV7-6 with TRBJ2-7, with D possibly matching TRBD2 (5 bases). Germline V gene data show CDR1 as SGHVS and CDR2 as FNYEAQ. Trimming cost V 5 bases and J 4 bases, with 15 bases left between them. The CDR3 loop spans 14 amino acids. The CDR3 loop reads CASSRLALGYEQYF. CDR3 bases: TGTGCCAGCAGCAGGCTTGCACTAGGGTACGAGCAGTACTTC.

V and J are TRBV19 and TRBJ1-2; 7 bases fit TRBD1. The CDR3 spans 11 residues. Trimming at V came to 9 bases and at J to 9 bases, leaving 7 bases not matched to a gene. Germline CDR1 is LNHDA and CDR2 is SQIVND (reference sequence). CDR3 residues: CASRQGGSYTF. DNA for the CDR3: TGTGCCAGCCGACAGGGTGGGAGCTACACCTTC.

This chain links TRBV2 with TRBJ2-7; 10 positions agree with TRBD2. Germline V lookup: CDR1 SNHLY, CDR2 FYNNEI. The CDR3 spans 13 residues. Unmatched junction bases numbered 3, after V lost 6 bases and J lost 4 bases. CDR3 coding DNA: TGTGCCAGCAGGGAGCGGGAGGGATACGAGCAGTACTTC. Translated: CASREREGYEQYF.

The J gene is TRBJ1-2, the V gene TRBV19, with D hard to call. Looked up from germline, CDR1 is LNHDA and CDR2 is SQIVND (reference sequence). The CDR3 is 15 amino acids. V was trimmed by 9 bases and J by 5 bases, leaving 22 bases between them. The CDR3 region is CASLISNSKGYGYTF. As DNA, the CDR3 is TGTGCCAGCTTAATCTCCAATTCGAAGGGTTATGGCTACACCTTC.

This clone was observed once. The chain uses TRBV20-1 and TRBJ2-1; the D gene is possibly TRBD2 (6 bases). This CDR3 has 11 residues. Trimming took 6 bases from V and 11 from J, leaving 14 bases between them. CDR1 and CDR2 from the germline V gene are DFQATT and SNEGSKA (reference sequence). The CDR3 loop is CSAQASAKQFF. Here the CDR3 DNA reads TGCAGTGCCCAGGCTAGCGCTAAGCAGTTCTTC.

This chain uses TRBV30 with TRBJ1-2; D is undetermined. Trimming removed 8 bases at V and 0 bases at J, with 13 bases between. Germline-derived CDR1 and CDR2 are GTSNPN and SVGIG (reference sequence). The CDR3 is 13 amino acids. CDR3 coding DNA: TGTGCCCTCGACGGGCAACCTAACTATGGCTACACCTTC. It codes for CALDGQPNYGYTF.

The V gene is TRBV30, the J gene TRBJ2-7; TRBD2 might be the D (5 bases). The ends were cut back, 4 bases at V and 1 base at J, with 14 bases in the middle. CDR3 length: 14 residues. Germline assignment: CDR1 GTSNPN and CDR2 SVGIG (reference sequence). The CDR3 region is CAWIPRTDSYEQYF. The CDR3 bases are TGTGCCTGGATCCCTCGGACTGATTCCTACGAGCAGTACTTC.

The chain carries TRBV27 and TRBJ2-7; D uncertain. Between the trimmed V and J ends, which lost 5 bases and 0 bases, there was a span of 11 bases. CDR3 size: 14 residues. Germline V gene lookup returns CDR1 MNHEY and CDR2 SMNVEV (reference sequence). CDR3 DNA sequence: TGTGCCAGCAGTGGGGAACGGAACTCCTACGAGCAGTACTTC. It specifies CASSGERNSYEQYF.

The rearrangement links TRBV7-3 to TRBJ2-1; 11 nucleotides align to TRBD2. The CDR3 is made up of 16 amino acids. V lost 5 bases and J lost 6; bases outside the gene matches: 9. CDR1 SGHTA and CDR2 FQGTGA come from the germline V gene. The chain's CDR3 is CASSTTSGGPVNEQFF. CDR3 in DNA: TGTGCCAGCAGCACAACTAGCGGGGGACCTGTCAATGAGCAGTTCTTC.

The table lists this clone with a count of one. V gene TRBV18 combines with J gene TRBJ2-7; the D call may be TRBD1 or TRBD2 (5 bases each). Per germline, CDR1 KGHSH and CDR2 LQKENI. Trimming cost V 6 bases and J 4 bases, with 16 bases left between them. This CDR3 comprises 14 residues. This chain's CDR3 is CASSGDPGSYEQYF. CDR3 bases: TGTGCCAGCTCTGGGGACCCGGGAAGTTACGAGCAGTACTTC.

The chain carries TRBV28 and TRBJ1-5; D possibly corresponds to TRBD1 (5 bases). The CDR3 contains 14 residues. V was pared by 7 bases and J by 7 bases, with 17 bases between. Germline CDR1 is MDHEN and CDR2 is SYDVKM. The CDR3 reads CASTYGGGVQPQHF. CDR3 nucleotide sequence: TGTGCCAGCACATATGGTGGGGGTGTGCAGCCCCAGCATTTT.

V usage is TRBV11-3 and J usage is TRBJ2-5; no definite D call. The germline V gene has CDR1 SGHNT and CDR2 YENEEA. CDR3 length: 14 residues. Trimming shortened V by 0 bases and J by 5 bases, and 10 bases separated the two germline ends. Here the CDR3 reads CASSLDPGQETQYF. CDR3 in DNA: TGTGCCAGCAGCTTAGATCCGGGTCAGGAGACCCAGTACTTC. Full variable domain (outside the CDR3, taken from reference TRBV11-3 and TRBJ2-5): EAGVVQSPRYKIIEKKQPVAFWCNPISGHNTLYWYLQNLGQGPELLIRYENEEAVDDSQLPKDRFSAERLKGVDSTLKIQPAELGDSAVYLCASSLDPGQETQYFGPGTRLLVL.

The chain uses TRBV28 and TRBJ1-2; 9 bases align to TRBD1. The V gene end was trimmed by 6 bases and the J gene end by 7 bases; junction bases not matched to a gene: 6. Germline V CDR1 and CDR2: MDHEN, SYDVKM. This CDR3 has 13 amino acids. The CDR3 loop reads CASSPGQGGGYTF. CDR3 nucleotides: TGTGCCAGCAGCCCGGGACAGGGCGGTGGCTACACCTTC.

The CDR3 spells CASSLAGRGLNTGELFF. In DNA form, the CDR3 reads TGTGCCAGCAGCTTAGCCGGCAGGGGGCTTAACACCGGGGAGCTGTTTTTT. The chain is built from TRBV7-9 and TRBJ2-2; 8 bases fit TRBD1. The CDR3 length is 17 residues. Germline-derived CDR1 and CDR2 are SEHNR and FQNEAQ (reference sequence). Unmatched junction bases numbered 5, after V lost 0 bases and J lost 2 bases.

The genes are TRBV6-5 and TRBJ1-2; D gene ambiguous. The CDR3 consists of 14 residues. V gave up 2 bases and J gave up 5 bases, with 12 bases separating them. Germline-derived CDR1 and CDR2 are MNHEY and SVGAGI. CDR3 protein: CASSYDKGRYGYTF. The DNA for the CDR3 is TGTGCCAGCAGTTACGATAAGGGAAGGTATGGCTACACCTTC.

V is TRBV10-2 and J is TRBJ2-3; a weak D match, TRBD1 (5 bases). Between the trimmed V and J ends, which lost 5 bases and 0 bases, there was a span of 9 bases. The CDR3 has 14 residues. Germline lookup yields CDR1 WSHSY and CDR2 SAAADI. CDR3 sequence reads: CASSSQGSTDTQYF. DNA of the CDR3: TGCGCCAGCAGTTCTCAGGGTAGCACAGATACGCAGTATTTT.

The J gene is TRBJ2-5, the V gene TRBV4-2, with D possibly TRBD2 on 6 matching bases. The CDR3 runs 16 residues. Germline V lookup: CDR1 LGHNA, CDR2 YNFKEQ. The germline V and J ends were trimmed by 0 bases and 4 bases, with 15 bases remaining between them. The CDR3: CASSQDRGGDGETQYF. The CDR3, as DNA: TGTGCCAGCAGCCAAGATCGGGGCGGGGATGGAGAGACCCAGTACTTC.

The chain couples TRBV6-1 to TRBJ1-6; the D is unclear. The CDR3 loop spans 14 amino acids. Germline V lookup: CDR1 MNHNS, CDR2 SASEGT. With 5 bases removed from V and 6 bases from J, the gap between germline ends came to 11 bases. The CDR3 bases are TGTGCCAGCAGTTCTGGACGGCTTAATTCACCCCTCCACTTT. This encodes CASSSGRLNSPLHF.

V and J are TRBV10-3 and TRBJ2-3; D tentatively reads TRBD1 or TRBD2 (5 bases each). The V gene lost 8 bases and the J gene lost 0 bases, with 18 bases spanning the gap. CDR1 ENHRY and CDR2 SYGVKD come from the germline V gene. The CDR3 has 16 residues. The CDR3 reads CAIGLSGGTSTDTQYF. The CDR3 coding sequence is TGTGCCATCGGCCTTAGTGGGGGAACTAGCACAGATACGCAGTATTTT.

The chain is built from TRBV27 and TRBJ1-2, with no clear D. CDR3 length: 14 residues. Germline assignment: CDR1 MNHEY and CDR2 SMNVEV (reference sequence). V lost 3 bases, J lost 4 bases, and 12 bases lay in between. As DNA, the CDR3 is TGTGCCAGCAGTTTGAGTGACGTCGGCTATGGCTACACCTTC. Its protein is CASSLSDVGYGYTF.

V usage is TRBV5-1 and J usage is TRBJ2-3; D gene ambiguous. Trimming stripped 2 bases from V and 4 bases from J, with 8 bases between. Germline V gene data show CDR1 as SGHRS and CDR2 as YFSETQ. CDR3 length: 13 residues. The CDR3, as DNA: TGCGCCAGCAGCTTTTACGGTCCAGATACGCAGTATTTT. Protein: CASSFYGPDTQYF.

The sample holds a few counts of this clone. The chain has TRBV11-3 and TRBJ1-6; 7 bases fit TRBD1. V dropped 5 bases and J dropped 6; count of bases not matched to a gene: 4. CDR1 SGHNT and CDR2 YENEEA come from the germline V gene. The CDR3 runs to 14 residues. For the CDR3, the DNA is TGTGCCAGCAGCGAGGGACAGAGTAATTCACCCCTCCACTTT. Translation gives CASSEGQSNSPLHF.